This note documents a single T cell receptor (beta chain) sequence. Its antigen is currently unknown. The CDR3 runs to 12 residues. Looked up from germline, CDR1 is MNHEY and CDR2 is SVGAGI. The V gene lost 7 bases and the J gene lost 5 bases, with 12 bases spanning the gap. CD4+ and CD8+ cells were isolated by positive magnetic bead selection, with purity checked by flow cytometry. This sample stems from a study of somatic mutations in cytotoxic T cells in rheumatoid arthritis. About the study: Selected populations of V beta antibody-stained T cells underwent flow sorting at nearly 100% purity; these encompassed V beta1+ cells subjected to TCRB sequencing.

Per the original data handling: Published virus-specific TCRB sequences found rare matches among patient CD8+ clones larger than 1%. TCRdb keeps only in-frame clones here, not all; method: immunoSEQ multiplex PCR. D and trimming were read from the DNA, whereas the V and J calls and clone size are those reported in that table. The table lists around 19,000 clones, approximately 67% of them singletons, with 15% to 20% in the top ten. General study findings and limits: Clonality measured in CD8+ T cells did not differ significantly between rheumatoid arthritis patients and age-matched healthy controls.

This chain links TRBV6-5 with TRBJ2-7; maybe TRBD2 (5 bases). Sequenced material: CD8+ T cells sorted from blood. This sequence was found in an adult with rheumatoid arthritis. CDR3 DNA: TGTGCCAGCAACCCCGCGGGCCACGAGCAGTACTTC. This encodes CASNPAGHEQYF.